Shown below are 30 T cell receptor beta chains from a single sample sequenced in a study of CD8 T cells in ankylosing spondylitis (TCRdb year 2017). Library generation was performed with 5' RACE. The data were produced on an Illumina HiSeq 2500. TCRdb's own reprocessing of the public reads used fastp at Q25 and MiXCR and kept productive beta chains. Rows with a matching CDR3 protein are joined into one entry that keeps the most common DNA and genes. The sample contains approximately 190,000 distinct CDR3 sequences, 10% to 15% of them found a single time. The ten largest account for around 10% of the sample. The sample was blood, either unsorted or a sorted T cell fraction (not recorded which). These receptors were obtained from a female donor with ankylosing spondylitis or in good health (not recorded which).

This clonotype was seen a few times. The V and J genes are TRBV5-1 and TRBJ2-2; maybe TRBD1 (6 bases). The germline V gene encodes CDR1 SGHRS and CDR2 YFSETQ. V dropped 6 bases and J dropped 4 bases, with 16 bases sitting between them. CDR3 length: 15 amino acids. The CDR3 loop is CASTRRGGPTGELFF. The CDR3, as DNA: TGCGCCAGCACCCGGAGAGGGGGTCCCACCGGGGAGCTGTTTTTT. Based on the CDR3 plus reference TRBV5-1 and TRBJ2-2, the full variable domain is KAGVTQTPRYLIKTRGQQVTLSCSPISGHRSVSWYQQTPGQGLQFLFEYFSETQRNKGNFPGRFSGRQFSNSRSEMNVSTLELGDSALYLCASTRRGGPTGELFFGEGSRLTVL.

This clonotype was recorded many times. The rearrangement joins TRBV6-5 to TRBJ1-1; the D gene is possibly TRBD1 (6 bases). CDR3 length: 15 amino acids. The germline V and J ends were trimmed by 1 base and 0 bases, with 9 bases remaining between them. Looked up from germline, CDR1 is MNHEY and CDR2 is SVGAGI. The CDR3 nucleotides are TGTGCCAGCAGTTACTGGCAGGGGATGAACACTGAAGCTTTCTTT. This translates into CASSYWQGMNTEAFF.

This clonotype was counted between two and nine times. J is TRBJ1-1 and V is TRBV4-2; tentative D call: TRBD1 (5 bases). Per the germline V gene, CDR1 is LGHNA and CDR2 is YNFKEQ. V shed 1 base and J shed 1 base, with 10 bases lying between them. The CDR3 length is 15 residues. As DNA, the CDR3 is TGTGCCAGCAGCCAAGTGGCAGGGTCGAACACTGAAGCTTTCTTT. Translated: CASSQVAGSNTEAFF.

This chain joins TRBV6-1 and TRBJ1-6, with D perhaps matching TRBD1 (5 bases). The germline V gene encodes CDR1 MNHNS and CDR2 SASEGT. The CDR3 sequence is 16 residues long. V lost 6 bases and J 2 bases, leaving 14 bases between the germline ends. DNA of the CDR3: TGTGCCAGCAGCGGGGCCGGCCGCCCCTATAATTCACCCCTCCACTTT. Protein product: CASSGAGRPYNSPLHF.

CDR3 in DNA: TGTGCCAGCAGTTTGCGGGAATCCTACAATGAGCAGTTCTTC. This translates into CASSLRESYNEQFF. J is TRBJ2-1 and V is TRBV28; maybe TRBD2 (6 bases). The CDR3 extends over 14 amino acids. The V gene lost 3 bases and the J gene lost 1 base, with 7 bases spanning the gap. The germline gives CDR1 MDHEN, CDR2 SYDVKM.

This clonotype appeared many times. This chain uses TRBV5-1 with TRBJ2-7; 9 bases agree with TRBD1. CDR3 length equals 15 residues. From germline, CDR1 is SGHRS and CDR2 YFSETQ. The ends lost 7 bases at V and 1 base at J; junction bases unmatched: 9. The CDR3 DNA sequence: TGCGCCAGCCGGCTCTTCGGGACAGGGTCCTACGAGCAGTACTTC. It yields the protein CASRLFGTGSYEQYF.

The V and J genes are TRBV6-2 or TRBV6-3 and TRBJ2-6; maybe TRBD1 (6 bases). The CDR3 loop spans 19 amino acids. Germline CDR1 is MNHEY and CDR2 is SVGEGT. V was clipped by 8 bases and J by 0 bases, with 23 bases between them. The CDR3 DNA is TGTGCCAGCCGCCCTTTATCCGGACAGAGTAACTCTGGGGCCAACGTCCTGACTTTC. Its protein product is CASRPLSGQSNSGANVLTF.

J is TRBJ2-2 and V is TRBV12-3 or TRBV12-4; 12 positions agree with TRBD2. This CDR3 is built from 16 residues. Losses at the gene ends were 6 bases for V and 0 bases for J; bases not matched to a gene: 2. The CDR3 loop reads CASSRTSGTNTGELFF. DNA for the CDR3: TGTGCCAGCAGCCGGACTAGCGGGACGAACACCGGGGAGCTGTTTTTT.

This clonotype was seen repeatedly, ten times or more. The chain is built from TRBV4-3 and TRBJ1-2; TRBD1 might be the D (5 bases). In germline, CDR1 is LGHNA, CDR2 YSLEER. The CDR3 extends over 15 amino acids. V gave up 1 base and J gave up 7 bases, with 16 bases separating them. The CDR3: CASSQGGRVSSGYTF. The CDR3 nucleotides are TGCGCCAGCAGCCAAGGAGGCAGGGTATCGTCTGGCTACACCTTC.

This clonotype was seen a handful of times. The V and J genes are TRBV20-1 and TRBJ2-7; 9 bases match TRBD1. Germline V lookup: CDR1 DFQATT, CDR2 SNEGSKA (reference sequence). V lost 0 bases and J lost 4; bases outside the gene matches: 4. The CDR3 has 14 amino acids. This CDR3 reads CSARDQGTGYEQYF. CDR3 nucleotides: TGCAGTGCTAGAGATCAAGGGACAGGGTACGAGCAGTACTTC.

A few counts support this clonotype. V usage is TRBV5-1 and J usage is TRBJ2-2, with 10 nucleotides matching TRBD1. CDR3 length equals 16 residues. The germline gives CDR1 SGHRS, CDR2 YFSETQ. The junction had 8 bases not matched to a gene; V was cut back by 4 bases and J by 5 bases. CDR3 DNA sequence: TGCGCCAGCAGCCAGGGGACAGGGGCCGAGACCGGGGAGCTGTTTTTT. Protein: CASSQGTGAETGELFF.

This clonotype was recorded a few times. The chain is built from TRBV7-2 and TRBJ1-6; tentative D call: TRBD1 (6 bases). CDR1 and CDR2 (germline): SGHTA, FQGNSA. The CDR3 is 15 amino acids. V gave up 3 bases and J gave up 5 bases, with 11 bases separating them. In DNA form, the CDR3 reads TGTGCCAGCAGCTTCCGGGACATTGATAATTCACCCCTCCACTTT. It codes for CASSFRDIDNSPLHF.

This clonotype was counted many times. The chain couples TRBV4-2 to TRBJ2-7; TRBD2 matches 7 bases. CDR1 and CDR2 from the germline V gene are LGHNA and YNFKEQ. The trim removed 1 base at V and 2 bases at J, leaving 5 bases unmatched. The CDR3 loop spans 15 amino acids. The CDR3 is CASSQAGTNAYEQYF. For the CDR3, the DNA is TGTGCCAGCAGCCAAGCCGGGACTAACGCCTACGAGCAGTACTTC.

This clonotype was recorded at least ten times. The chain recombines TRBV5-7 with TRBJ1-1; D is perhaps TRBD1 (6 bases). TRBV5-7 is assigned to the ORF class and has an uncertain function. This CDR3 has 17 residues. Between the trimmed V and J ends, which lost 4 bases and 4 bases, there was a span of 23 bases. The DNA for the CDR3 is TGTGCCAGCAGCAGTATGACCCTTGGAGGAGGGGGCACTGAAGCTTTCTTT. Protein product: CASSSMTLGGGGTEAFF.

For the CDR3, the DNA is TGTGCCAGCAGCAAAGATTTGAACCGTTCGGCGTACGAGCAGTACTTC. It translates to CASSKDLNRSAYEQYF. The rearrangement links TRBV21-1 to TRBJ2-7. TRBV21-1 is an annotated pseudogene. This CDR3 region has 16 residues.

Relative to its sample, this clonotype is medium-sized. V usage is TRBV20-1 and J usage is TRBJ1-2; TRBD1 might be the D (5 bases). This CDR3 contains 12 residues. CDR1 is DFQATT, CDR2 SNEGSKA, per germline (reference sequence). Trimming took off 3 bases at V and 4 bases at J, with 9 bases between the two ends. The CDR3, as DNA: TGCAGTGCTAGGGGGGTTAGCTATGGCTACACCTTC. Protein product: CSARGVSYGYTF.

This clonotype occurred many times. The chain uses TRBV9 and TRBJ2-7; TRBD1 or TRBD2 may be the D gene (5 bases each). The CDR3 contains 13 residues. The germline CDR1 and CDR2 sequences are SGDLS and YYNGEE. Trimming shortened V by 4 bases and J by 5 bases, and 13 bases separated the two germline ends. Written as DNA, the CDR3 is TGTGCCAGCAGCCCTAGAAGAGGGGACGAGCAGTACTTC. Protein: CASSPRRGDEQYF. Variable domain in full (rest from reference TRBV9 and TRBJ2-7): DSGVTQTPKHLITATGQRVTLRCSPRSGDLSVYWYQQSLDQGLQFLIQYYNGEERAKGNILERFSAQQFPDLHSELNLSSLELGDSALYFCASSPRRGDEQYFGPGTRLTVT.

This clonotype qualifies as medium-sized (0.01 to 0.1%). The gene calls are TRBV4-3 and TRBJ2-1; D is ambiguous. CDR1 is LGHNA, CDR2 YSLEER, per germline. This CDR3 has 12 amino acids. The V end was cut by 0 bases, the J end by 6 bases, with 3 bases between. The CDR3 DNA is TGCGCCAGCAGCCAAGATACCAATGAGCAGTTCTTC. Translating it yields CASSQDTNEQFF.

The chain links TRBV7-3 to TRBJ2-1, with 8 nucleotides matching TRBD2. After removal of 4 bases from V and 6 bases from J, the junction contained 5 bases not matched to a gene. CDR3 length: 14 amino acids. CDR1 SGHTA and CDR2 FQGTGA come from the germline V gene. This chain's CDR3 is CASSWGLVGNEQFF. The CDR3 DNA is TGTGCCAGCAGCTGGGGACTAGTGGGCAATGAGCAGTTCTTC.

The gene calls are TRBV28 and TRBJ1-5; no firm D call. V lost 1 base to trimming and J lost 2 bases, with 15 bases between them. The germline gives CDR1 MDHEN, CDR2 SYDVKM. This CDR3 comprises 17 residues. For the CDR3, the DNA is TGTGCCAGCAGTTTATTTCTAAGGGTTTTACGCAATCAGCCCCAGCATTTT. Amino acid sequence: CASSLFLRVLRNQPQHF. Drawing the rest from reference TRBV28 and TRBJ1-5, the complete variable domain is DVKVTQSSRYLVKRTGEKVFLECVQDMDHENMFWYRQDPGLGLRLIYFSYDVKMKEKGDIPEGYSVSREKKERFSLILESASTNQTSMYLCASSLFLRVLRNQPQHFGDGTRLSIL.

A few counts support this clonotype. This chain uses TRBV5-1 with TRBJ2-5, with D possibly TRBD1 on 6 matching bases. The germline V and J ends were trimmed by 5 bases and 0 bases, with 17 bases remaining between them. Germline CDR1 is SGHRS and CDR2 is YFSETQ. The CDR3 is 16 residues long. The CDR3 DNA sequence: TGCGCCAGCAGTGGGGTGGCAGGGGCCTACCAAGAGACCCAGTACTTC. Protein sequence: CASSGVAGAYQETQYF.

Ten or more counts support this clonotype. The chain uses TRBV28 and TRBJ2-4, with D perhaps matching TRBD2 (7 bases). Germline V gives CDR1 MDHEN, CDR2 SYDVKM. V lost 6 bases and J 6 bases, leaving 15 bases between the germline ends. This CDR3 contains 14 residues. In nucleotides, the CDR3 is TGTGCCAGCAGGGGTGGGGGGGCGCCAAACATTCAGTACTTC. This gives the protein CASRGGGAPNIQYF.

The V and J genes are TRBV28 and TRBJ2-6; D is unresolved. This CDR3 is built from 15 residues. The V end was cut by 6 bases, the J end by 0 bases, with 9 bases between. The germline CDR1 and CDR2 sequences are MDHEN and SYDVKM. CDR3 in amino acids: CASSTRFSGANVLTF. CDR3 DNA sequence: TGTGCCAGCAGCACCCGATTCTCTGGGGCCAACGTCCTGACTTTC.

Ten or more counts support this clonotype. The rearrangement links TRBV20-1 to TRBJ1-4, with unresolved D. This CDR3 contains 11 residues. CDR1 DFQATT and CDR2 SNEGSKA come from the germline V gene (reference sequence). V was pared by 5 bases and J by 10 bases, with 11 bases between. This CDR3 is CSASDTVKLFF. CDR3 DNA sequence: TGCAGTGCTTCGGATACAGTAAAACTGTTTTTT.

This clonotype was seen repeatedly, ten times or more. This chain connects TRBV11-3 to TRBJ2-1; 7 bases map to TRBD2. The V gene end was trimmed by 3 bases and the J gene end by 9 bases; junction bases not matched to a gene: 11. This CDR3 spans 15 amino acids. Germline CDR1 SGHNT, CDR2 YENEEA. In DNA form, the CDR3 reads TGTGCCAGCAGCTTTAATCCCGGGAGGATGGGTGAGCAGTTCTTC. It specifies CASSFNPGRMGEQFF.

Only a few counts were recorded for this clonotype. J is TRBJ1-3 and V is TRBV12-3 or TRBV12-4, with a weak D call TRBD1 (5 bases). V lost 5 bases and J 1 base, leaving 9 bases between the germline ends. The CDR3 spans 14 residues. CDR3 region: CASSVTVSGNTIYF. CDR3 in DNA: TGTGCCAGCAGTGTGACAGTTTCTGGAAACACCATATATTTT.

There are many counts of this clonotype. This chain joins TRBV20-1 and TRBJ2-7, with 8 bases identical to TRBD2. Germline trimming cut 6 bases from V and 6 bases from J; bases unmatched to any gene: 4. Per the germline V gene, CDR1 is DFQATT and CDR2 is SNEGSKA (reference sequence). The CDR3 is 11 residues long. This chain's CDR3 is CSAVGGGEQYF. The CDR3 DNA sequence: TGCAGTGCAGTCGGGGGGGGCGAGCAGTACTTC.

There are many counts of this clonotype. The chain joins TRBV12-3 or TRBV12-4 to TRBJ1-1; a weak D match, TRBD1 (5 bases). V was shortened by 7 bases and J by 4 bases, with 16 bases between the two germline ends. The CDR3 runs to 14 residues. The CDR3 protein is CASTLRGFRTEAFF. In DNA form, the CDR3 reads TGTGCCAGCACCCTGAGGGGATTTCGCACTGAAGCTTTCTTT.

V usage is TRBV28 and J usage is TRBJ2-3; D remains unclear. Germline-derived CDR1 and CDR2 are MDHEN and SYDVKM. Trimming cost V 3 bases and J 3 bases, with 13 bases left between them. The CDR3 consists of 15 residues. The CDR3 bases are TGTGCCAGCAGTTTCTCGGCGACCGGGACAGATACGCAGTATTTT. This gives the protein CASSFSATGTDTQYF.

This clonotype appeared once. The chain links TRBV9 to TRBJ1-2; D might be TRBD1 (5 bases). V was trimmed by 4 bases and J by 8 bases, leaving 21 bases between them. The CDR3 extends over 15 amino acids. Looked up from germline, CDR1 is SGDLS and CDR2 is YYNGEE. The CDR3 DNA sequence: TGTGCCAGCAGCCCGTCCGGGGACCTAGATACGGGCTACACCTTC. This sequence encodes CASSPSGDLDTGYTF.